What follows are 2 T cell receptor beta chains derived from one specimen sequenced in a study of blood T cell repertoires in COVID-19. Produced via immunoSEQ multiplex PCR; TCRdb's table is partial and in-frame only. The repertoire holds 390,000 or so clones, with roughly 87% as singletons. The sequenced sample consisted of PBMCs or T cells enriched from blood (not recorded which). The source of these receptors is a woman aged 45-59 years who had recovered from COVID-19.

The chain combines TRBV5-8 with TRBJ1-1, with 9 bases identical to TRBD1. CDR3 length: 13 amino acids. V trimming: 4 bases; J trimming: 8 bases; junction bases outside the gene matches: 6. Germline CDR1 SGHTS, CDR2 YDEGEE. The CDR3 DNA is TGTGCCAGCAGCGAAGTAACAGGGGGCGAAGCTTTCTTT. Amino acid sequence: CASSEVTGGEAFF.

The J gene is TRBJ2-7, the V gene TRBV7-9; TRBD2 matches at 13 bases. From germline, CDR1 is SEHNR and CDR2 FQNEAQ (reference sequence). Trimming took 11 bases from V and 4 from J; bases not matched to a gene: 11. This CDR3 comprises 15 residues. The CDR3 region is CASQGLAGPGYEQYF. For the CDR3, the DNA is TGTGCCTCCCAGGGACTAGCGGGGCCAGGGTACGAGCAGTACTTC.